This TCR beta chain was sequenced in a study of T cell changes during pregnancy in multiple sclerosis. The CDR3 is 18 amino acids. The J segment lost 0 bases and the V segment lost 0 bases, leaving 9 bases of the junction unmatched. The germline gives CDR1 LGHNA, CDR2 YSLEER. TCRdb's copy holds only in-frame clones and misses some; the assay was immunoSEQ multiplex PCR. The table lists just under 65,000 clones, under 95% of them singletons, with around 3% in the top ten. This TCR derives from a female donor with multiple sclerosis, enrolled in a pregnancy study. The sample consisted of CD8+ T cells from peripheral blood mononuclear cells, taken in the second trimester of pregnancy. The chain carries TRBV4-3 and TRBJ2-3, with 7 bases that match TRBD2. The chain's CDR3 is CASSQDPGLLGSTDTQYF. The DNA of the CDR3 is TGCGCCAGCAGCCAAGACCCGGGACTATTAGGGAGCACAGATACGCAGTATTTT.